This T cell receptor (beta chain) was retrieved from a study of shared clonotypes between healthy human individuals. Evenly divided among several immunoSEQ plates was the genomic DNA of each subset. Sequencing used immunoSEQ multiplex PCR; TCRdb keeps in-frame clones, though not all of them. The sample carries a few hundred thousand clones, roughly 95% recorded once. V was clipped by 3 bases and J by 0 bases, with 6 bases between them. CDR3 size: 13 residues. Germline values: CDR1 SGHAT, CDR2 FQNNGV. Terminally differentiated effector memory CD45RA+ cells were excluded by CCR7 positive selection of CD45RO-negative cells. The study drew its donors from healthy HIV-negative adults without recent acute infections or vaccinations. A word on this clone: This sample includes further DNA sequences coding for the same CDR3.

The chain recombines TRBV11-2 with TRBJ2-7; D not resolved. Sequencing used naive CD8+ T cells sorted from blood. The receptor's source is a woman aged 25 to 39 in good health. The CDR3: CASSFSNSYEQYF. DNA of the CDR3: TGTGCCAGCAGCTTTTCGAACTCCTACGAGCAGTACTTC.